This T cell receptor (beta chain) derives from a study of vaccination and CD4 T cells after COVID-19. Across the whole study: Overlapping spike peptides of SARS-CoV-2, HCoV-NL63, HCoV-OC43 and HCoV-229E stimulated the cells.

About this clonotype itself: Its specificity is unknown.

The sample's treatment: approximately nine-day PBMC culture with coronavirus spike peptide pools or control peptides (ViraFEST assay). Researchers reported culturing around 2 million PBMCs per well with approximately 10 IU/ml IL-2 and about 9 ug/ml peptide pools. Sequencing of the DNA from cultured CD4+ T cells was carried out with the Oncomine TCR Beta short-read assay. Genomic DNA was isolated from cultured CD4+ T cells. TCRdb redid the calling of the PCR reads with MiXCR, one entry per CDR3 protein. This sample has 10,000 to 12,000 distinct CDR3 sequences; roughly 77% occur once, and the top ten carry 7.5% to 9%. Deletions cut 1 base from V and 5 bases from J, with 11 bases between. The length of the CDR3 is 13 residues. The V gene's germline CDR1 is DFQATT and CDR2 SNEGSKA (reference sequence).

Sequencing used CD4+ T cells from blood, cultured in vitro. The sequence derives from a human donor who had recovered from COVID-19. The chain couples TRBV20-1 to TRBJ1-1, with D unresolved. The CDR3 sequence: CSARGFGGTEAFF. The CDR3, as DNA: TGCAGTGCTAGAGGCTTCGGCGGAACTGAAGCTTTCTTT.